Below are 21 T cell receptor beta chains sequenced from a single sample in a study of a mutant IDH1 vaccine in newly diagnosed glioma. As for time point: baseline, week 1 (first vaccination visit). This sample's treatment: pre-vaccination baseline after standard-of-care therapy. Produced via immunoSEQ multiplex PCR; TCRdb's table is partial and in-frame only. The table shows about 46,000 clones, with roughly 90% occurring only once. This specimen consisted of PBMCs, obtained from a glioma patient treated with radiotherapy, temozolomide or both. These receptors were collected from a man between 40 and 49 years old with glioma.

The V call is TRBV18, the J call TRBJ2-7; D call uncertain. The CDR3 is made up of 13 amino acids. Per germline, CDR1 KGHSH and CDR2 LQKENI. V gave up 0 bases and J gave up 5 bases, with 8 bases separating them. In DNA, the CDR3 is TGTGCCAGCTCACCACCCCAGACGGACGAGCAGTACTTC. As protein: CASSPPQTDEQYF. Combining the CDR3 with reference TRBV18 and TRBJ2-7 gives the whole variable domain NAGVMQNPRHLVRRRGQEARLRCSPMKGHSHVYWYRQLPEEGLKFMVYLQKENIIDESGMPKERFSAEFPKEGPSILRIQQVVRGDSAAYFCASSPPQTDEQYFGPGTRLTVT.

The chain carries TRBV6-1 and TRBJ1-2, with D perhaps TRBD1 (5 bases). CDR3 length: 15 amino acids. V was shortened by 2 bases and J by 3 bases, with 13 bases between the two germline ends. The V gene's germline CDR1 is MNHNS and CDR2 SASEGT. The CDR3 nucleotides read TGTGCCAGCAGTGAAAGGCAGGGAGCTTACTATGGCTACACCTTC. Protein: CASSERQGAYYGYTF.

V usage is TRBV5-1 and J usage is TRBJ1-4; 8 bases fit TRBD1. The V and J ends lost 1 base and 5 bases, in that order; junction bases with no gene match: 7. Per the germline V gene, CDR1 is SGHRS and CDR2 is YFSETQ. The CDR3 consists of 16 residues. The CDR3 DNA is TGCGCCAGCAGCTTGCTAGGGACAGGTGGGAATGAAAAACTGTTTTTT. This encodes CASSLLGTGGNEKLFF.

The V call is TRBV18, the J call TRBJ1-2; no clear D gene. Deletions cut 3 bases from V and 1 base from J, with 6 bases between. Germline CDR1 reads KGHSH; CDR2 reads LQKENI. CDR3 length equals 13 residues. The CDR3 spells CASSPAGNYGYTF. CDR3 DNA sequence: TGTGCCAGCTCACCCGCGGGTAACTATGGCTACACCTTC.

In this sample, this clone turned up once. This chain joins TRBV7-2 and TRBJ2-3; no firm D call. The germline V and J ends were trimmed by 4 bases and 9 bases, with 5 bases remaining between them. The CDR3 spans 10 residues. Germline V gene lookup returns CDR1 SGHTA and CDR2 FQGNSA. CDR3 in DNA: TGTGCCAGCAGCTCTGCCACGCAGTATTTT. This codes for CASSSATQYF.

The chain joins TRBV4-2 to TRBJ2-3; possibly TRBD1 for D (5 bases). Between the trimmed V and J ends, which lost 0 bases and 8 bases, there was a span of 12 bases. The length of the CDR3 is 14 residues. Germline V CDR1 and CDR2: LGHNA, YNFKEQ. The CDR3 bases are TGTGCCAGCAGCCAAGACAGGGCTGTAGGTACGCAGTATTTT. It yields the protein CASSQDRAVGTQYF.

V and J are TRBV14 and TRBJ2-1; 10 positions match TRBD2. Germline V gives CDR1 SGHDN, CDR2 FVKESK. With V trimmed by 4 bases and J by 4 bases, 10 bases remained unmatched. The CDR3 is made up of 17 amino acids. CDR3 DNA sequence: TGTGCCAGCAGCCGTCTAGCGGGAGACTACCTTTACAATGAGCAGTTCTTC. This codes for CASSRLAGDYLYNEQFF.

The table lists this clone with a few counts. The rearrangement uses TRBV27 and TRBJ2-7; TRBD2 is a possible D gene (6 bases). The length of the CDR3 is 16 residues. V lost 2 bases and J 4 bases, leaving 18 bases between the germline ends. Germline V gene lookup returns CDR1 MNHEY and CDR2 SMNVEV (reference sequence). DNA of the CDR3: TGTGCCAGCAGTTTAAGACGGGGGACGGAGATTTACGAGCAGTACTTC. Its translation is CASSLRRGTEIYEQYF.

CDR3 amino acids: CASSGDRADTQYF. CDR3 nucleotide sequence: TGTGCCAGCAGCGGGGACAGGGCAGATACGCAGTATTTT. The gene calls are TRBV7-2 and TRBJ2-3, with 9 nucleotides matching TRBD1. CDR3 size: 13 residues. V was pared by 5 bases and J by 4 bases, with 1 base of the junction left unmatched. Germline V gives CDR1 SGHTA, CDR2 FQGNSA.

This clone came up once. This rearrangement joins TRBV27 to TRBJ1-4, with D possibly TRBD1 on 6 matching bases. Per the germline V gene, CDR1 is MNHEY and CDR2 is SMNVEV (reference sequence). Trimming shortened V by 4 bases and J by 0 bases, and 9 bases separated the two germline ends. This CDR3 spans 15 amino acids. CDR3 in amino acids: CASSSPGATNEKLFF. The CDR3 DNA reads as TGTGCCAGCAGTTCGCCAGGGGCAACTAATGAAAAACTGTTTTTT.

The chain is built from TRBV4-2 and TRBJ2-7; 9 bases line up with TRBD2. J lost 6 bases, V lost 0 bases, and 6 bases had no gene match. The CDR3 has 15 amino acids. The germline V gene has CDR1 LGHNA and CDR2 YNFKEQ. CDR3 amino acids: CASSQERREGREQYF. The CDR3 DNA reads as TGTGCCAGCAGCCAAGAACGGCGGGAGGGCCGCGAGCAGTACTTC.

The gene calls are TRBV9 and TRBJ2-2; D uncertain. The CDR3 loop spans 13 amino acids. Trimming stripped 2 bases from V and 6 bases from J, with 8 bases between. Germline CDR1 SGDLS, CDR2 YYNGEE. The CDR3 region is CASSVNRAGELFF. CDR3 DNA: TGTGCCAGCAGCGTCAATAGGGCCGGGGAGCTGTTTTTT.

The chain recombines TRBV9 with TRBJ2-7; 11 bases fit TRBD2. Trimming took 0 bases from V and 3 from J; bases not matched to a gene: 2. CDR3 length: 15 amino acids. In germline, CDR1 is SGDLS, CDR2 YYNGEE. The CDR3 here is CASSVATSGSYEQYF. CDR3 sequence (DNA): TGTGCCAGCAGCGTAGCAACTAGCGGGAGCTACGAGCAGTACTTC.

CDR3 DNA: TGTGCCAGTAGCTCCTACCTACTAGCGGGAGGGTACGAGCAGTACTTC. It specifies CASSSYLLAGGYEQYF. The chain combines TRBV19 with TRBJ2-7; TRBD2 aligns across 13 bases. The CDR3 is 16 residues long. Germline loops: CDR1 LNHDA, CDR2 SQIVND (reference sequence). Unmatched junction bases numbered 9, after V lost 6 bases and J lost 4 bases.

The chain uses TRBV5-1 and TRBJ2-2; D is uncertain. This CDR3 is 14 amino acids long. V lost 4 bases, J lost 1 base, and 8 bases lay in between. Looked up from germline, CDR1 is SGHRS and CDR2 is YFSETQ. The CDR3 DNA reads TGCGCCAGCAGCGAGGCAGGGAACACCGGGGAGCTGTTTTTT. Encoded protein: CASSEAGNTGELFF.

As regards this clone: Other nucleotide sequences in the sample specify the same CDR3. This chain uses TRBV6-6 with TRBJ2-5, with D hard to call. The length of the CDR3 is 15 residues. V lost 3 bases, J lost 5 bases, and 16 bases lay in between. Germline V lookup: CDR1 MNHNY, CDR2 SVGAGI (reference sequence). The DNA of the CDR3 is TGTGCCAGCAGTTATTCCTCCCGGGTTGGGGAGACCCAGTACTTC. This encodes CASSYSSRVGETQYF.

The CDR3 nucleotides are TGTGCCAGCAGCCCCAGGGGACCGGGCTACACCTTC. This encodes CASSPRGPGYTF. The rearrangement joins TRBV28 to TRBJ1-2; TRBD1 is a possible D gene (6 bases). This CDR3 spans 12 amino acids. Trimming shortened V by 6 bases and J by 8 bases, and 13 bases separated the two germline ends. The germline V gene has CDR1 MDHEN and CDR2 SYDVKM.

This clone came up a few times. This sequence joins TRBV10-2 and TRBJ1-5; D gene uncertain. This CDR3 has 13 residues. CDR1 and CDR2 from the germline V gene are WSHSY and SAAADI. Trimming shortened V by 6 bases and J by 3 bases, and 9 bases separated the two germline ends. The chain's CDR3 is CASRASTNQPQHF. As DNA, the CDR3 is TGCGCCAGCAGGGCCTCCACCAATCAGCCCCAGCATTTT.

The chain joins TRBV6-1 to TRBJ1-2; D is undetermined. Per the germline V gene, CDR1 is MNHNS and CDR2 is SASEGT. V was shortened by 2 bases and J by 3 bases, with 10 bases between the two germline ends. The CDR3 totals 14 residues. The chain's CDR3 is CASSESPLDYGYTF. For the CDR3, the DNA is TGTGCCAGCAGTGAATCCCCGCTAGACTATGGCTACACCTTC.

V is TRBV5-4 and J is TRBJ2-3, with D possibly TRBD1 on 6 matching bases. This CDR3 contains 13 residues. CDR1 and CDR2 (germline): SGHNT, YYREEE (reference sequence). V was clipped by 3 bases and J by 7 bases, with 12 bases between them. The CDR3 DNA reads as TGTGCCAGCAGCTCCCCAGACAGGAATACGCAGTATTTT. Encoded protein: CASSSPDRNTQYF.

The V gene is TRBV28, the J gene TRBJ2-3, with D unclear. CDR3 length: 16 amino acids. Germline values: CDR1 MDHEN, CDR2 SYDVKM. Trimming removed 7 bases at V and 5 bases at J, with 22 bases between. For the CDR3, the DNA is TGTGCCAGCACCAATGGGCGGATCTACGTGGGAGATACGCAGTATTTT. Amino acids: CASTNGRIYVGDTQYF.